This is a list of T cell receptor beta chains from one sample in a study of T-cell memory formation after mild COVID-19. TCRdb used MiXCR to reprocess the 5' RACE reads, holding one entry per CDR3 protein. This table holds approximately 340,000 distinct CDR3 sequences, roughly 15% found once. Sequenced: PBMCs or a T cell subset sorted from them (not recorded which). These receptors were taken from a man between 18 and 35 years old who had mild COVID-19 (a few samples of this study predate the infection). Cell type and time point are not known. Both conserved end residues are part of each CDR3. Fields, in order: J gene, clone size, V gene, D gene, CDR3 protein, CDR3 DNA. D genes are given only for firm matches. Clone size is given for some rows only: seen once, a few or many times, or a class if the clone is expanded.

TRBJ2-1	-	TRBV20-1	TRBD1	CSAFPGQGGNEQFF	TGCAGTGCTTTTCCGGGACAGGGGGGCAATGAGCAGTTCTTC
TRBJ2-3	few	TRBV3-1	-	CASSQEVWDTQYF	TGTGCCAGCAGCCAAGAAGTCTGGGATACGCAGTATTTT
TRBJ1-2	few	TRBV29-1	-	CSVKPLTGANYGYTF	TGCAGCGTTAAACCCCTCACAGGAGCTAACTATGGCTACACCTTC
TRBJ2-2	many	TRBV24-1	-	CATSEPQGFGTGELFF	TGTGCCACCAGTGAACCCCAGGGTTTTGGCACCGGGGAGCTGTTTTTT
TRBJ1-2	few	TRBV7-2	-	CASMGIAISGYTF	TGTGCCAGCATGGGGATTGCTATATCCGGCTACACCTTC
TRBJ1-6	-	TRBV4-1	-	CASSQDSGFAYNSPLHF	TGCGCCAGCAGCCAAGATTCAGGGTTTGCCTATAATTCACCCCTCCACTTT
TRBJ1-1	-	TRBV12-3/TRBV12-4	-	CASSLGVTMNTEAFF	TGTGCCAGCAGTTTAGGAGTCACCATGAACACTGAAGCTTTCTTT
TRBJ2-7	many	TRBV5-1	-	CASSSTVSYEQYF	TGCGCCAGCAGCTCGACAGTCTCCTACGAGCAGTACTTC
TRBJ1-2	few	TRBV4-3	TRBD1	CASSQESTGGDQIYGYTF	TGCGCCAGCAGCCAAGAGAGTACAGGGGGCGATCAGATCTATGGCTACACCTTC
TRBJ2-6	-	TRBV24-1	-	CATSMSMVSNVLTF	TGTGCCACCAGTATGTCGATGGTCAGCAACGTCCTGACTTTC
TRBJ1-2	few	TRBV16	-	CASSQSSGPQYYGYTF	TGTGCCAGCAGCCAATCTTCGGGGCCACAGTACTATGGCTACACCTTC
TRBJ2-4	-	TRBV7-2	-	CASSLDGEGLTVAKNIQYF	TGTGCCAGCAGCTTAGATGGTGAGGGCCTCACGGTTGCCAAAAACATTCAGTACTTC
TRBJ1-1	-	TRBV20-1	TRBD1	CSALQGDTEAFF	TGCAGTGCACTTCAGGGGGACACTGAAGCTTTCTTT
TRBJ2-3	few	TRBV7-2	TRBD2	CATKAGQDTQYF	TGTGCTACCAAAGCGGGGCAGGATACGCAGTATTTT
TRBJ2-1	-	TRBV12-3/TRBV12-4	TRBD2	CASSQVAGWGEQFF	TGTGCCAGCAGTCAAGTAGCGGGGTGGGGTGAGCAGTTCTTC
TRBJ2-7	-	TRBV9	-	CASSPIWDNSYEQYF	TGTGCCAGCAGCCCTATCTGGGACAACTCCTACGAGCAGTACTTC
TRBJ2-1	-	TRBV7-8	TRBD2	CASSITSGMYNEQFF	TGTGCCAGCAGCATCACTAGCGGGATGTACAATGAGCAGTTCTTC
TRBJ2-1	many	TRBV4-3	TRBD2	CASSQDSPAGGYNEQFF	TGCGCCAGCAGCCAAGATTCCCCAGCGGGGGGGTACAATGAGCAGTTCTTC
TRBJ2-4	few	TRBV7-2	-	CASTRPGLAKNIQYF	TGTGCCAGCACCCGACCGGGACTAGCCAAAAACATTCAGTACTTC
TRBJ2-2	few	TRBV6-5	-	CASSYSRLANTGELFF	TGTGCCAGCAGTTACTCGAGGTTGGCGAACACCGGGGAGCTGTTTTTT
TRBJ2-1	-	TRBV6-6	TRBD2	CASRNPLAGDNEQFF	TGTGCCAGCAGGAACCCACTAGCGGGGGATAATGAGCAGTTCTTC
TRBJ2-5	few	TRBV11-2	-	CASSAGRGKETQYF	TGTGCCAGCAGCGCCGGTAGGGGGAAAGAGACCCAGTACTTC
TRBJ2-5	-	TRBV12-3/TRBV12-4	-	CASSLESRETQYF	TGTGCCAGCAGTTTAGAGAGCCGAGAGACCCAGTACTTC
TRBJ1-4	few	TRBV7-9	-	CASSPMGVGEKLFF	TGTGCCAGCAGCCCCATGGGGGTTGGAGAAAAACTGTTTTTT
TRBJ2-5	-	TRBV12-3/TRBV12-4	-	CASSFSGKETQYF	TGTGCCAGCAGTTTTTCAGGGAAGGAGACCCAGTACTTC
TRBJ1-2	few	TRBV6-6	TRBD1	CASSYTGRGKSGYTF	TGTGCCAGCAGTTACACTGGCAGGGGGAAGTCGGGCTACACCTTC
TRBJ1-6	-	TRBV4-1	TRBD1	CASKTEGATPLHF	TGCGCCAGCAAAACAGAGGGGGCTACACCCCTCCACTTT
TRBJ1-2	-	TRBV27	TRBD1	CASSFDRVYGYTF	TGTGCCAGCAGTTTTGACAGGGTGTATGGCTACACCTTC
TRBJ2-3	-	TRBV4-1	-	CASSQAISGEYTTDTQYF	TGCGCCAGCAGCCAGGCCATATCTGGGGAGTATACTACAGATACGCAGTATTTT
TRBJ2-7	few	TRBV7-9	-	CASRPDRRDTYEQYF	TGTGCCAGCAGGCCCGACAGGAGAGATACCTACGAGCAGTACTTC
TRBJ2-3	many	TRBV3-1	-	CASSQAATDTQYF	TGTGCCAGCAGCCAGGCCGCCACAGATACGCAGTATTTT